This entry describes one TCR beta chain. Measured with immunoSEQ multiplex PCR; TCRdb has only the in-frame clones, and not every one. The table includes about 360,000 clones, about 86% detected once. The data were taken from a study of blood T cell repertoires in COVID-19. Material: peripheral blood. The TCR sequence derives from a woman between 55 and 75 years old with COVID-19, enrolled during active disease.

The CDR3 bases are TGCGCCAGCAGCCTACAGGGCGACACTGAAGCTTTCTTT. Its protein is CASSLQGDTEAFF. The rearrangement uses TRBV10-1 and TRBJ1-1; a possible D gene is TRBD1 (6 bases). Germline V gives CDR1 WNHNN, CDR2 SYGVQD (reference sequence). The CDR3 sequence is 13 residues long. The V end was cut by 6 bases, the J end by 3 bases, with 11 bases between.